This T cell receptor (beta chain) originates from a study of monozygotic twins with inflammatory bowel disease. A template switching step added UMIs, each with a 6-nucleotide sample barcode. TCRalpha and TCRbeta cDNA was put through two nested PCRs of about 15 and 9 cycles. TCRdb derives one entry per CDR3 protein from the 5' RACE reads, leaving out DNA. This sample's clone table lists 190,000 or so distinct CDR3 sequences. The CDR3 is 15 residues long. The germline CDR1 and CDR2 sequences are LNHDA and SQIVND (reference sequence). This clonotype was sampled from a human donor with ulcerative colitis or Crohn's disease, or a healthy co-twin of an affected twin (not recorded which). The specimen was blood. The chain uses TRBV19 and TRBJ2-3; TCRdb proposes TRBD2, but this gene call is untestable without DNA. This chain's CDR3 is CASKPGTSNTDTQYF. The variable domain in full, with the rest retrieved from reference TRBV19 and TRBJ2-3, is DGGITQSPKYLFRKEGQNVTLSCEQNLNHDAMYWYRQDPGQGLRLIYYSQIVNDFQKGDIAEGYSVSREKKESFPLTVTSAQKNPTAFYLCASKPGTSNTDTQYFGPGTRLTVL.